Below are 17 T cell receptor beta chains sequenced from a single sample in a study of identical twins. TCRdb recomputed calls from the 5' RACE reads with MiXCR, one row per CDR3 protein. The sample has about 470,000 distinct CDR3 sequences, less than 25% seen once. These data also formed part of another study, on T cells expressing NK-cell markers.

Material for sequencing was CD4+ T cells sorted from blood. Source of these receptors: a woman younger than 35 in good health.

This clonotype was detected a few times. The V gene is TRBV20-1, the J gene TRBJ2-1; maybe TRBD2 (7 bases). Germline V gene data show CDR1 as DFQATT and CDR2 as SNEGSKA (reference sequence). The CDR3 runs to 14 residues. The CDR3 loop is CSTRGGFTYNEQFF. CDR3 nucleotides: TGCAGCACCAGGGGAGGGTTTACCTACAATGAGCAGTTCTTC.

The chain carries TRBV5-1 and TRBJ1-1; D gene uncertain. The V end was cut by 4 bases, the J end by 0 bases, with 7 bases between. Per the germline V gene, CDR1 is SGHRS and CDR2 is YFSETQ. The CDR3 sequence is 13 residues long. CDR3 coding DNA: TGCGCCAGCAGCCAAACCCTGAACACTGAAGCTTTCTTT. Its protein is CASSQTLNTEAFF.

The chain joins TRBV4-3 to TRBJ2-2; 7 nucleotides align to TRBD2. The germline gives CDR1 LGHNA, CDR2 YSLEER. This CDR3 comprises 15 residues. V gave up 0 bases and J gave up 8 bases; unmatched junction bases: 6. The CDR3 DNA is TGCGCCAGCAGCCAAGATATCGGGGGGTGGGGGGAGCTGTTTTTT. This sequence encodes CASSQDIGGWGELFF.

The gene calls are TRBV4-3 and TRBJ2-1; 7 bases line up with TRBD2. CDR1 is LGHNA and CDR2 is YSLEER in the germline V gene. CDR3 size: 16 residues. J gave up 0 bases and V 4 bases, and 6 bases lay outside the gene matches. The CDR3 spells CASSRGAGDSYNEQFF. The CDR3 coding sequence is TGCGCCAGCAGCCGCGGGGCGGGAGACTCCTACAATGAGCAGTTCTTC.

CDR3 residues: CASIRQGLDYGYTF. The CDR3 DNA is TGTGCCAGTATCAGACAGGGTCTAGACTATGGCTACACCTTC. The chain carries TRBV19 and TRBJ1-2; 7 nucleotides align to TRBD1. Germline values: CDR1 LNHDA, CDR2 SQIVND (reference sequence). Trimming cost V 7 bases and J 3 bases; bases outside gene matches: 8. CDR3 size: 14 residues.

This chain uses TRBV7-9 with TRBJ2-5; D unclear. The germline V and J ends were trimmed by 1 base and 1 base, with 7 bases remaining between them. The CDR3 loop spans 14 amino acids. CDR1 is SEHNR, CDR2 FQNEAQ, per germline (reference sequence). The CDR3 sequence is CASSLVDTQETQYF. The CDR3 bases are TGTGCCAGCAGCTTAGTGGATACCCAAGAGACCCAGTACTTC.

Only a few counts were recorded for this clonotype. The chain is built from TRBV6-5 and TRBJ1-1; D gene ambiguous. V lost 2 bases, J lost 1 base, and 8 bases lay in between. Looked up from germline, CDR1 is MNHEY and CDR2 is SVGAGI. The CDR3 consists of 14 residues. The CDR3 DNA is TGTGCCAGCAGTTACAGGGTTAGGAACACTGAAGCTTTCTTT. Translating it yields CASSYRVRNTEAFF.

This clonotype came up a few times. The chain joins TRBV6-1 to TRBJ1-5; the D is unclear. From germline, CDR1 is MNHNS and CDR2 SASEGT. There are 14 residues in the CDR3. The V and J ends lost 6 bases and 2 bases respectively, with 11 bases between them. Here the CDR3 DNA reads TGTGCCAGCAGAAACCCATCGGGCAATCAGCCCCAGCATTTT. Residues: CASRNPSGNQPQHF.

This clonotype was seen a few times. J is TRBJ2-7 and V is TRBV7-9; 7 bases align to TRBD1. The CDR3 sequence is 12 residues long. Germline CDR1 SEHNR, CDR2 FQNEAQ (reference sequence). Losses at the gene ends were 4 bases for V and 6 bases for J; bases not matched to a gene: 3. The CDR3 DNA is TGTGCCAGCAGCTCGACAGGGATCGAGCAGTACTTC. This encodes CASSSTGIEQYF.

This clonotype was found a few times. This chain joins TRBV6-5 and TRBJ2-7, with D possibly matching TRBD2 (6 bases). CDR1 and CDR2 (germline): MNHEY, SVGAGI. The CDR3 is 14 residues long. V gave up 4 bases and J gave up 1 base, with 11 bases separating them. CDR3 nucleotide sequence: TGTGCCAGCAGTTGGTACGGGGGATCCTACGAGCAGTACTTC. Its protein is CASSWYGGSYEQYF.

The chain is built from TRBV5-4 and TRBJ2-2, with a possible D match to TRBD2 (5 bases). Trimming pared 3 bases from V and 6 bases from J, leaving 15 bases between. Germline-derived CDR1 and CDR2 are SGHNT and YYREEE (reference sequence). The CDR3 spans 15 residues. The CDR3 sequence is CASSSTMGSAGELFF. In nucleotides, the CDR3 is TGTGCCAGCAGCTCCACTATGGGGAGTGCCGGGGAGCTGTTTTTT.

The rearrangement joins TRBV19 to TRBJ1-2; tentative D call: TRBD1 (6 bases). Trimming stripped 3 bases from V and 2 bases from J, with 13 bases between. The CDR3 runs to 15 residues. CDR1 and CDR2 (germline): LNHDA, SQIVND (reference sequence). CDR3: CASSMFGGLNYGYTF. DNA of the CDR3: TGTGCCAGTAGTATGTTTGGGGGGCTCAACTATGGCTACACCTTC. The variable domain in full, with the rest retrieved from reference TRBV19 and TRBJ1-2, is DGGITQSPKYLFRKEGQNVTLSCEQNLNHDAMYWYRQDPGQGLRLIYYSQIVNDFQKGDIAEGYSVSREKKESFPLTVTSAQKNPTAFYLCASSMFGGLNYGYTFGSGTRLTVV.

The CDR3 bases are TGCAGTGCTAGAGGGTCCGGACAGCCCCAGCATTTT. It yields the protein CSARGSGQPQHF. The chain links TRBV20-1 to TRBJ1-5; D call uncertain. V lost 1 base to trimming and J lost 7 bases, with 8 bases between them. Germline V gene sequence: CDR1 DFQATT, CDR2 SNEGSKA (reference sequence). This CDR3 has 12 amino acids.

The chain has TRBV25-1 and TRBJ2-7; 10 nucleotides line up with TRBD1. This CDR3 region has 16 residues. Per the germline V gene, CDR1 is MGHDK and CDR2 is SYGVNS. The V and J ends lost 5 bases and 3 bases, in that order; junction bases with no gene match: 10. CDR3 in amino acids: CASSPNRDRGGYEQYF. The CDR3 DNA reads TGTGCCAGCAGTCCGAATAGGGACAGGGGCGGCTACGAGCAGTACTTC.

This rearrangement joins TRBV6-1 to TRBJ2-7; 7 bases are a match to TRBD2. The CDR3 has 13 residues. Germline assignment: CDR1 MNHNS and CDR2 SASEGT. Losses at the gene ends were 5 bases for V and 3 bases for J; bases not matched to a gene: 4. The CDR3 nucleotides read TGTGCCAGCAGTATTCCGGGAGGCTACGAGCAGTACTTC. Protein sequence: CASSIPGGYEQYF.

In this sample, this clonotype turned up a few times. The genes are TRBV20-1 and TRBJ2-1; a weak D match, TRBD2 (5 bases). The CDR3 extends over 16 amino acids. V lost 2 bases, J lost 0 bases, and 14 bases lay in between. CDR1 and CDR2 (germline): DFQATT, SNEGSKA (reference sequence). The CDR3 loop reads CSARSQTGGSYNEQFF. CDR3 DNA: TGCAGTGCTAGATCTCAGACTGGAGGCTCCTACAATGAGCAGTTCTTC.

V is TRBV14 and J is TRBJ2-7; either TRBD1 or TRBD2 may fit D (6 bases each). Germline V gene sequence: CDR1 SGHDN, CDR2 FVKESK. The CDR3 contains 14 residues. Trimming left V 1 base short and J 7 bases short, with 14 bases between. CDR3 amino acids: CASSQGQVRGEQYF. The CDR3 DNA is TGTGCCAGCAGCCAAGGACAGGTCCGGGGGGAGCAGTACTTC. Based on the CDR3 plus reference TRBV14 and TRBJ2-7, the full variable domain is EAGVTQFPSHSVIEKGQTVTLRCDPISGHDNLYWYRRVMGKEIKFLLHFVKESKQDESGMPNNRFLAERTGGTYSTLKVQPAELEDSGVYFCASSQGQVRGEQYFGPGTRLTVT.